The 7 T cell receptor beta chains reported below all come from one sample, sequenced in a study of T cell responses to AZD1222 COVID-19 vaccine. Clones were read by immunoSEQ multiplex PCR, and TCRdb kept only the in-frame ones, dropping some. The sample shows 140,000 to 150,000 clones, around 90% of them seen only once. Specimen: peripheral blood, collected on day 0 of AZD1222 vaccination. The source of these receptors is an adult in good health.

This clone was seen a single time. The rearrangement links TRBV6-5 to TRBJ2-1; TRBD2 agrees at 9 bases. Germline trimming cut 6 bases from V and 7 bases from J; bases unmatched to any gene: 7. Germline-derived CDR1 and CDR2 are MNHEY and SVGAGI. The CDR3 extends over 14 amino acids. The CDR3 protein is CASSPRTSGNEQFF. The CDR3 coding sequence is TGTGCCAGCAGCCCCCGCACTAGCGGGAATGAGCAGTTCTTC.

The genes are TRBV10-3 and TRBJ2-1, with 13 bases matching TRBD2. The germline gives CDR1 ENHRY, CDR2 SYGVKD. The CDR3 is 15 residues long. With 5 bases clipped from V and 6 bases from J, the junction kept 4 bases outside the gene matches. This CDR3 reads CAISPGLAGTNEQFF. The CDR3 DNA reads TGTGCCATCAGTCCGGGACTAGCGGGAACCAATGAGCAGTTCTTC.

CDR3 in amino acids: CASSLNSGGALDTQYF. In DNA form, the CDR3 reads TGTGCCAGCAGCTTAAATAGCGGGGGGGCCTTAGATACGCAGTATTTT. This chain uses TRBV7-3 with TRBJ2-3; TRBD2 aligns across 11 bases. This CDR3 has 16 amino acids. CDR1 and CDR2 from the germline V gene are SGHTA and FQGTGA. V was pared by 1 base and J by 5 bases, with 5 bases of the junction left unmatched.

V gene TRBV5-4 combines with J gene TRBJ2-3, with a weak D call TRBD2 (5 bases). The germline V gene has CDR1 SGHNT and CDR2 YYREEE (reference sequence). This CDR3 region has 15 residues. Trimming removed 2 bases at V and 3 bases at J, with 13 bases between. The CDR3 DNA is TGTGCCAGCAGCTTAAGAGGGAGAGAGACAGATACGCAGTATTTT. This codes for CASSLRGRETDTQYF.

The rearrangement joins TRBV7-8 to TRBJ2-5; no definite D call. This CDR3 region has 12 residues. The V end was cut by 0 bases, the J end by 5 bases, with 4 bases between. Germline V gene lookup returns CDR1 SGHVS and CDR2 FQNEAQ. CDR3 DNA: TGTGCCAGCAGCTTAGCCGTGGAGACCCAGTACTTC. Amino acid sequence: CASSLAVETQYF.

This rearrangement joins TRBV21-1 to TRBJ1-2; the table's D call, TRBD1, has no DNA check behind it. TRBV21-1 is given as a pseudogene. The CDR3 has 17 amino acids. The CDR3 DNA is TGTGCCAGCAGCAAAGCGCAAACATGGCAGGTTAACTATGGCTACACCTTC. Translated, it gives CASSKAQTWQVNYGYTF.

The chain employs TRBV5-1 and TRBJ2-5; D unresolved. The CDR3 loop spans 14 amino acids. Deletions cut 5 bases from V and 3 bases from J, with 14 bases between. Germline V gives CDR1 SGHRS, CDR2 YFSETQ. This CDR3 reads CASRKGSGEETQYF. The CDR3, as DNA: TGCGCCAGCAGGAAAGGTAGTGGGGAAGAGACCCAGTACTTC.